These 13 T cell receptor beta chains originate from one sample sequenced in a study of T cells in Graves' hyperthyroidism and ophthalmopathy. RNA transcripts were the template for amplifying TCR beta CDR3 regions. The HTBI set primed first-round TCR CDR3 RT-PCR. TCRdb analysed the multiplex PCR reads with MiXCR anew, one entry per CDR3 protein. The data show 100,000 to 140,000 distinct CDR3 sequences, roughly 15% seen once. The sample taken for sequencing was blood. These receptors all stem from a woman aged 45 to 65 with Graves' hyperthyroidism.

This clonotype appeared many times. V gene TRBV6-2 or TRBV6-3 combines with J gene TRBJ1-2; the match to TRBD1 covers 8 bases. This CDR3 region has 18 residues. The germline CDR1 and CDR2 sequences are MNHEY and SVGEGT. Trimming cost V 8 bases and J 7 bases; bases outside gene matches: 24. The DNA for the CDR3 is TGTGCCAGCGCAACCCCGGGGGACAGGCCCTCGTCTGTGGTTGGCTACACCTTC. It encodes CASATPGDRPSSVVGYTF.

This clonotype was picked up a small number of times. The chain combines TRBV12-3 or TRBV12-4 with TRBJ2-3; 8 bases line up with TRBD2. This CDR3 spans 16 amino acids. Trimming at V came to 7 bases and at J to 1 base, leaving 10 bases not matched to a gene. This CDR3 reads CASNPLAGLGTDTQYF. DNA of the CDR3: TGTGCCAGCAATCCCTTAGCGGGGTTGGGCACAGATACGCAGTATTTT.

This clonotype has a count of ten or more. This chain uses TRBV20-1 with TRBJ2-3, with TRBD2 identical over 13 bases. The V and J ends lost 3 bases and 5 bases, in that order; junction bases with no gene match: 8. This CDR3 is 16 amino acids long. The V gene's germline CDR1 is DFQATT and CDR2 SNEGSKA (reference sequence). Written as DNA, the CDR3 is TGCAGTGCTAGCCTGACTAGCGGGAGGTCAGGAGATACGCAGTATTTT. As protein: CSASLTSGRSGDTQYF.

This rearrangement joins TRBV7-8 to TRBJ1-5, with a possible D match to TRBD1 (6 bases). The CDR3 consists of 14 residues. Between the trimmed V and J ends, which lost 5 bases and 6 bases, there was a span of 14 bases. Germline CDR1 and CDR2: SGHVS and FQNEAQ. The CDR3 loop is CASSAEGGSQPQHF. The CDR3 DNA sequence: TGTGCCAGCAGCGCCGAGGGGGGCAGTCAGCCCCAGCATTTT.

This clonotype was counted ten times or more. V gene TRBV18 combines with J gene TRBJ2-5; D is undetermined. The CDR3 is made up of 13 amino acids. CDR1 and CDR2 (germline): KGHSH, LQKENI. V lost 3 bases to trimming and J lost 3 bases, with 8 bases between them. CDR3 loop: CASSPFVEETQYF. CDR3 DNA: TGTGCCAGCTCACCGTTCGTAGAAGAGACCCAGTACTTC.

The table lists this clonotype with many counts. In nucleotides, the CDR3 is TGTGCCAGCAGCGGCCGGGACAATGGAAACACCATATATTTT. Its translation is CASSGRDNGNTIYF. This rearrangement joins TRBV11-2 to TRBJ1-3; maybe TRBD1 (6 bases). The CDR3 is made up of 14 amino acids. Germline loops: CDR1 SGHAT, CDR2 FQNNGV. The V gene lost 5 bases and the J gene lost 3 bases, with 11 bases spanning the gap.

This clonotype showed up many times. J is TRBJ1-1 and V is TRBV7-2; possibly TRBD1 for D (6 bases). CDR3 size: 13 residues. Germline assignment: CDR1 SGHTA and CDR2 FQGNSA. Trimming removed 2 bases from V and 5 bases from J, with 9 bases in between. The CDR3 bases are TGTGCCAGCAGCTTATTGGGGGCTACTGAAGCTTTCTTT. Amino acids: CASSLLGATEAFF.

In its sample, this clonotype was seen many times. The V call is TRBV18, the J call TRBJ2-3, with unresolved D. With 0 bases removed from V and 2 bases from J, the gap between germline ends came to 6 bases. CDR1 and CDR2 (germline): KGHSH, LQKENI. The CDR3 runs to 14 residues. The CDR3 protein is CASSPPTLTDTQYF. The CDR3, as DNA: TGTGCCAGCTCACCACCGACCCTCACAGATACGCAGTATTTT.

In this sample, this clonotype turned up many times. V and J are TRBV20-1 and TRBJ2-3; tentative D call: TRBD2 (6 bases). CDR3 length: 13 amino acids. Germline V gene sequence: CDR1 DFQATT, CDR2 SNEGSKA (reference sequence). This CDR3 is CSDKEGLTDTQYF. The CDR3 region has the DNA TGCAGCGACAAGGAGGGACTCACAGATACGCAGTATTTT.

This clonotype has at least ten counts. This CDR3 reads CASRVSGNTGELFF. As DNA, the CDR3 is TGTGCCAGCAGGGTGAGCGGGAACACCGGGGAGCTGTTTTTT. The rearrangement links TRBV12-3 or TRBV12-4 to TRBJ2-2; D possibly corresponds to TRBD2 (5 bases). Trimming left V 6 bases short and J 1 base short, with 9 bases between. The CDR3 runs 14 residues.

This clonotype was counted ten times or more. The chain is built from TRBV9 and TRBJ2-7; 9 positions agree with TRBD2. The V and J ends lost 3 bases and 1 base, in that order; junction bases with no gene match: 14. The CDR3 spans 18 residues. CDR1 and CDR2 from the germline V gene are SGDLS and YYNGEE. The CDR3 sequence: CASSAPLAGGPPSYEQYV. Written as DNA, the CDR3 is TGTGCCAGCAGCGCCCCCCTGGCGGGAGGGCCCCCTTCCTACGAGCAGTACGTC.

This clonotype was seen repeatedly, ten times or more. Here the CDR3 DNA reads TGTGCCAGCTCACCACCGCTTGGGTTGGACACGAACAATGAGCAGTTCTTC. This encodes CASSPPLGLDTNNEQFF. The chain links TRBV18 to TRBJ2-1, with D tentatively TRBD1 (5 bases). The germline V gene has CDR1 KGHSH and CDR2 LQKENI. This CDR3 region has 17 residues. With 0 bases removed from V and 5 bases from J, the gap between germline ends came to 17 bases.

This clonotype appeared many times. The genes are TRBV27 and TRBJ2-7; TRBD2 aligns across 8 bases. The CDR3 has 14 residues. Germline lookup yields CDR1 MNHEY and CDR2 SMNVEV (reference sequence). V trimming: 8 bases; J trimming: 2 bases; junction bases outside the gene matches: 8. CDR3 sequence reads: CASGPSGSPYEQYV. CDR3 DNA: TGTGCCAGCGGCCCAAGCGGGAGCCCCTACGAGCAGTACGTC.